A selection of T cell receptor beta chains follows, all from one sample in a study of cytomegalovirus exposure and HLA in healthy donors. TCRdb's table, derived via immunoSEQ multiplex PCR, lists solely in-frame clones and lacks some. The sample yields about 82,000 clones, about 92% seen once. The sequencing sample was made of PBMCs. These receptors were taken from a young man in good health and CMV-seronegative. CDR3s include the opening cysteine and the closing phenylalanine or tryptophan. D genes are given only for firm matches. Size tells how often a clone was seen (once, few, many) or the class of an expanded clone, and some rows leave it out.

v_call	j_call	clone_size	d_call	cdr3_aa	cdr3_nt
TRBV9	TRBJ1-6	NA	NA	CASSVGARSPLHF	TGTGCCAGCAGCGTAGGGGCTCGGTCACCCCTCCACTTT
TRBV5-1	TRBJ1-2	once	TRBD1	CASSAGGQNYGYTF	TGCGCCAGCAGCGCGGGGGGACAGAACTATGGCTACACCTTC
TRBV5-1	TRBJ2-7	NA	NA	CASSLQGHLPYEQYF	TGCGCCAGCAGCTTGCAAGGACACCTTCCCTACGAGCAGTACTTC
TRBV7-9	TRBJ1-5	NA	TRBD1	CASSFGEQGVGQPQHF	TGTGCCAGCAGCTTTGGCGAACAGGGGGTCGGACAGCCCCAGCATTTT
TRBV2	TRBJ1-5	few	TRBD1	CASRRDRVDQPQHF	TGTGCCAGCAGGAGGGACAGGGTCGATCAGCCCCAGCATTTT
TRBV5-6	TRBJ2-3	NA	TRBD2	CASSWGLAGGPGTQYF	TGTGCCAGCAGCTGGGGACTAGCGGGGGGGCCTGGTACGCAGTATTTT
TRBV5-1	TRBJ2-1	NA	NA	CASSLGQINEQFF	TGCGCCAGCAGCTTGGGACAAATTAATGAGCAGTTCTTC
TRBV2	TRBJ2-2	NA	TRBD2	CASRERGAYTGELFF	TGTGCCAGCAGGGAGCGGGGGGCCTACACCGGGGAGCTGTTTTTT
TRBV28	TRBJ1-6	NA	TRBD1	CASQPGQLLNSPLHF	TGTGCCAGCCAACCGGGACAGCTTTTAAATTCACCCCTCCACTTT
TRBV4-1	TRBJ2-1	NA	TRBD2	CASSQEGGGVYEQFF	TGCGCCAGCAGCCAAGAAGGCGGGGGGGTATATGAGCAGTTCTTC
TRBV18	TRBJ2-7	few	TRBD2	CASSPPASGDEQYF	TGTGCCAGCTCACCACCGGCTAGCGGGGATGAGCAGTACTTC
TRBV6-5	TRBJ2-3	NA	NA	CASSLLLATDTQYF	TGTGCCAGCAGTCTCCTCCTAGCAACAGATACGCAGTATTTT
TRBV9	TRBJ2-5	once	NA	CASSVGAGGTGETQYF	TGTGCCAGCAGCGTAGGCGCGGGCGGGACGGGAGAGACCCAGTACTTC
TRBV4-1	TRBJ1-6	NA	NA	CASSQPVRRYNSPLHF	TGCGCCAGCAGTCAACCGGTCCGGAGGTATAATTCACCCCTCCACTTT
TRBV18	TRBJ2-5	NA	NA	CASSPFSQETQYF	TGTGCCAGCTCACCATTCAGCCAAGAGACCCAGTACTTC
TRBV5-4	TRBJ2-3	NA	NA	CASSPRDLTDTQYF	TGTGCCAGCAGCCCGCGGGACCTCACAGATACGCAGTATTTT
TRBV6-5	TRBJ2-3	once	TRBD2	CASRTGEGDTQYF	TGTGCCAGCAGGACTGGGGAGGGAGATACGCAGTATTTT
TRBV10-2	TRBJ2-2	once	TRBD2	CASSPPRTSGIGELFF	TGCGCCAGCAGTCCCCCCAGGACTAGCGGTATCGGGGAGCTGTTTTTT
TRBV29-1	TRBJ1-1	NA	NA	CSVVRGNTEAFF	TGCAGCGTTGTTCGGGGGAACACTGAAGCTTTCTTT
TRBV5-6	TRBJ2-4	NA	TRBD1	CASSLAGWGRGAKNIQYF	TGTGCCAGCAGCTTGGCGGGTTGGGGCAGGGGGGCCAAAAACATTCAGTACTTC
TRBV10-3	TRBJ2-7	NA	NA	CAISAAGRTYEQYF	TGTGCCATCAGTGCAGCTGGGAGGACCTACGAGCAGTACTTC
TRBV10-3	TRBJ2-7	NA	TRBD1	CAISAEDRDSYEQYF	TGTGCCATCAGTGCGGAGGACAGGGACTCCTACGAGCAGTACTTC
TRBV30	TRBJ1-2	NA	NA	CAWNGKGGGANYGYTF	TGTGCCTGGAATGGAAAAGGTGGAGGAGCTAACTATGGCTACACCTTC
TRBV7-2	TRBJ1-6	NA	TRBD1	CASSYRQGAGSPLHF	TGTGCCAGCAGCTACCGACAGGGGGCGGGTTCACCCCTCCACTTT
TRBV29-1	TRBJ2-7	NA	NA	CSVEISATYEQYF	TGCAGCGTTGAGATCAGTGCCACCTACGAGCAGTACTTC
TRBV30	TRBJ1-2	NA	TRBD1	CACLRTGDYGYTF	TGTGCCTGCCTCCGGACAGGGGACTATGGCTACACCTTC
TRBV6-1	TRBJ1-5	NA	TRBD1	CASSDRTGGFNQPQHF	TGTGCCAGCAGTGATCGGACAGGGGGCTTCAATCAGCCCCAGCATTTT
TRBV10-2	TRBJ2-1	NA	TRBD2	CASSGSRGGDYNEQFF	TGCGCCAGCAGTGGGTCTCGCGGGGGGGACTACAATGAGCAGTTCTTC
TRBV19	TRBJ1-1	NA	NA	CASSIDVGAGTEAFF	TGTGCCAGTAGTATAGATGTAGGGGCTGGCACTGAAGCTTTCTTT
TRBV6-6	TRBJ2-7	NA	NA	CASNLFPGEQYF	TGTGCCAGCAACCTTTTTCCAGGCGAGCAGTACTTC
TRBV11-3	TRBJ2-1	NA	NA	CASSFFSGSSSEQFF	TGTGCCAGCAGCTTCTTCAGCGGGTCCTCGTCCGAGCAGTTCTTC
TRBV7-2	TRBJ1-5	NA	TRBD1	CASSRTGRQPQHF	TGTGCCAGCAGCAGGACAGGGCGTCAGCCCCAGCATTTT
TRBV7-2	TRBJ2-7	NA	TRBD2	CASSPGGARNGNEQYF	TGTGCCAGCAGCCCGGGGGGGGCGCGTAACGGAAACGAGCAGTACTTC
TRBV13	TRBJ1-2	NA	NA	CASSLGRAIYGYTF	TGTGCCAGCAGCTTAGGGAGGGCGATCTATGGCTACACCTTC
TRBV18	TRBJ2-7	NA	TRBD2	CASSYLAGGSYEQYF	TGTGCCAGCTCATATCTAGCGGGGGGCTCCTACGAGCAGTACTTC
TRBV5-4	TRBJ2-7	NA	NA	CASSLATVRTAYEQYF	TGTGCCAGCAGCTTGGCAACGGTAAGGACAGCCTACGAGCAGTACTTC
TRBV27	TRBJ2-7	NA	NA	CASSLQQLSYEQYF	TGTGCCAGCAGTTTACAACAGCTCTCCTACGAGCAGTACTTC
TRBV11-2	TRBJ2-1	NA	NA	CASSPTGLTRSPFYNEQFF	TGTGCCAGCAGCCCGACGGGTCTTACTAGGAGCCCCTTCTACAATGAGCAGTTCTTC
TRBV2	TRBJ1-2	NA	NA	CASSDRGTLQGGYTF	TGTGCCAGCAGTGATAGAGGCACGCTTCAGGGAGGCTACACCTTC
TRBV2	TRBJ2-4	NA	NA	CASTTRLAKNIQYF	TGTGCCAGCACCACGCGGCTAGCCAAAAACATTCAGTACTTC
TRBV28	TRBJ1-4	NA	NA	CASTPGTNEKLFF	TGTGCCAGCACCCCGGGGACAAATGAAAAACTGTTTTTT
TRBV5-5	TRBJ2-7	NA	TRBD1	CASSTAQGDVEQYF	TGTGCCAGCAGCACAGCACAGGGGGACGTCGAGCAGTACTTC
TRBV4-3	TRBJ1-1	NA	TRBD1	CASSQDRETEAFF	TGCGCCAGCAGCCAGGACAGGGAAACTGAAGCTTTCTTT
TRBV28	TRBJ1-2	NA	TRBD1	CASSYRGQTNYGYTF	TGTGCCAGCAGCTATAGGGGACAGACAAACTATGGCTACACCTTC
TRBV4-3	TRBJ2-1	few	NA	CASSQEGLARYNEQFF	TGCGCCAGCAGCCAAGAAGGCCTAGCGCGTTACAATGAGCAGTTCTTC
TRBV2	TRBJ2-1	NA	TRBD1	CASSGQGAYNEQFF	TGTGCCAGCAGTGGACAGGGGGCCTACAATGAGCAGTTCTTC
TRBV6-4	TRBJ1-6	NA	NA	CASSEGTRSANSPLHF	TGTGCCAGCAGTGAGGGGACAAGGAGCGCTAATTCACCCCTCCACTTT
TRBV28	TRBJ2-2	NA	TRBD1	CASRTGGDTGELFF	TGTGCCAGCAGGACAGGGGGTGACACCGGGGAGCTGTTTTTT
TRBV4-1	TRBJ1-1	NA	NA	CASSQEPGGVDTEAFF	TGCGCCAGCAGCCAAGAGCCCGGCGGGGTGGACACTGAAGCTTTCTTT
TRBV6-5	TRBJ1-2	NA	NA	CASSPYFEGGGYTF	TGTGCCAGCAGCCCTTACTTCGAGGGCGGAGGCTACACCTTC
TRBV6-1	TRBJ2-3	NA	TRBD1	CASSDLQGATDTQYF	TGTGCCAGCAGTGATTTGCAGGGGGCAACAGATACGCAGTATTTT
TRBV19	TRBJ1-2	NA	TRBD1	CASSMGTGGYGYTF	TGTGCCAGTAGTATGGGGACAGGGGGCTATGGCTACACCTTC
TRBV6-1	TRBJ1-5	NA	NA	CASSEISTAGSNQPQHF	TGTGCCAGCAGTGAAATCTCGACGGCAGGGAGCAATCAGCCCCAGCATTTT
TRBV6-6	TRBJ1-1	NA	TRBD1	CASGTGLNTEAFF	TGTGCCAGCGGGACAGGGCTGAACACTGAAGCTTTCTTT